Sequencing of this T cell receptor (beta chain) was carried out in a study of blood T cell repertoires in COVID-19 (dated by TCRdb to about 2020). Concerning the study at large: Samples from collaborators originated in the United States, Italy and Spain and spanned both the acute and convalescent phases of COVID-19. The prospective study material was composed of cDNA or gDNA derived from T cells, B-cell-depleted T cells, or PBMCs. Deeply sampled blood TCRbeta repertoires from subjects exposed to, actively infected with, or recovered from COVID-19 were included in the dataset. The repertoires were released in a freely available public database meant as a resource for research on the immune response to SARS-CoV-2. Samples came from the ongoing ImmuneRACE study (first 160 participants) plus 1,254 subjects from 6 global collaborators. Nearly every sample came with metadata listing a de-identified subject ID, COVID-19 status, age in years and sex. Where HLA class I and class II types were available, the types were taken from metadata supplied by the sample provider, not from assay-based typing. On the study overall, not on this receptor specifically: Clinical and demographic metadata were provided uncurated, with the amount varying by source and participant.

The immunoSEQ Assay, a bias-controlled multiplex PCR, was used to amplify TCRbeta CDR3 regions from genomic DNA. On the authors' methods: The number of nucleated cells in each sample was estimated from the amplification of reference gene primers within the assay. To quantify the absolute abundance of each unique TCRbeta CDR3 rearrangement, sequence reads were collapsed and filtered. For each sample, productive Simpson clonality was calculated by taking the square root of Simpson's diversity index across productive rearrangements. TCRdb's version of the immuneACCESS table is confined to in-frame rearrangements and falls short of the full clone set. An unresolved V gene accounts for under half of the shortfall where checked; the remainder is of unknown origin. The V and J calls and clone size were taken over from that table, and D and trimming were inferred from the DNA. The sample data list under 300,000 clones, and about nine tenths of these were observed just once. Clones ranked in the top ten supply about 6% of the sample.

A distance of 7 bases separates the germline ends of V and J, which lose 5 bases and 0 bases respectively. The CDR3 numbers 13 residues from cysteine through phenylalanine. Only the CDR3 part of the read is kept: 39 bases, read in frame from the first base. CDR1 and CDR2 (SEHNR, FQNEAQ) derive from the germline V gene (reference sequence). In the prospective study, participants were 18 to 89 years old, resided in around 25 geographic areas of the United States, and were enrolled through a virtual design. To assign participants to cohorts, the prospective study relied on clinical history that participants themselves reported in a screening survey and a study questionnaire. In the prospective study, whole blood, serum and a nasopharyngeal or oropharyngeal swab were collected from each participant by mobile phlebotomists. Additional blood draws and questionnaires over an approximately two-month period could optionally be provided by prospective study participants. Before DNA extraction, prospective study blood samples were shipped either frozen or at room temperature.

As regards this clone: Its antigen is currently not known. No base quality values were provided; no much bigger clone lies one nucleotide off.

Sequenced: PBMCs or T cells enriched from blood (not recorded which). This sequence uses TRBV7-9 and TRBJ2-5; perhaps TRBD1 is the D gene, with 5 bases matching. The sequence was obtained from a woman in her 30s with acute COVID-19. In nucleotides, the sequence is TGTGCCAGCAGCCCGGACAACCAAGAGACCCAGTACTTC. It translates to CASSPDNQETQYF.